This TCR beta chain originates from a study of blood T cells in healthy people across ages (dated by TCRdb to between 2015 and 2017). In the study overall: In model experiments, template switching captured roughly one uniquely barcoded TCR beta cDNA molecule for every two T cells. The study analyzed two additional independent replicas of 1 million unique cDNA reads from the same blood draw for two donors, one aged 18 to 30 and one aged 80 or older. Donors of different ages were randomly distributed across sequencing lanes to avoid experimental bias. To track age-related changes in TCR beta repertoire diversity, the study relied on deep sequencing normalized with unique cDNA molecular identifiers. Donors were grouped into four age groups: young (average approximately 16 years), middle-aged (under 40), aged (around 62) and long-lived (roughly 80). What the authors observed across the whole study: Observed TCR beta diversity correlated strongly with the percentage of naive T cells measured by flow cytometry. Compared with the aged group, more naive CD4+ T cells, fewer expanded clones and increased TCR diversity were shown by the long-lived group, suggesting age selection. Total diversity estimates from one million sequenced T cells were considered lower bounds and underestimates. Because the CMV infection status of the donors was unknown, age-related changes in expanded clonotypes may potentially have been confounded. Observed TCR beta diversity per million T cells fell roughly linearly with age, and a significant reduction was already apparent by age roughly 40. Since profiling was done on bulk unsorted PBMCs, naive and antigen-experienced compartments could not be conclusively compared.

The roughly 37 donors, aged about 6 to 95 years, were systemically healthy Caucasian individuals from Russia. Around 10 milliliters of peripheral blood were drawn from each donor into EDTA-treated Vacutainer tubes. Ficoll-Paque density-gradient centrifugation was used to isolate PBMCs, with at least 6.5 million per sample. Trizol reagent was used to extract total RNA from the PBMCs, yielding at least 6 micrograms per sample. For every donor, flow cytometry on a PBMC aliquot measured the percentage of naive CD45RAhigh/CD27high T cells. The sample holds many counts of this clonotype. The antigen it binds to is not known. Per-base quality was not reported, and no clone a single base away is much larger than it. Library preparation employed 5' RACE. Data came from an Illumina HiSeq 2500. A second PCR of roughly 6 to 12 cycles was performed with a sample-barcoded 5' primer and a J-beta primer mix. Each TCR beta cDNA molecule received a unique molecular identifier from a template-switch 5' adaptor carrying 12 random nucleotides. Each sample yielded at least 3 million CDR3-containing paired-end reads. First-strand cDNA was synthesized from all RNA with the Mint cDNA synthesis kit, primed by a TRBC-specific oligonucleotide. After uracil-DNA glycosylase treatment, a first 18-cycle PCR used universal primers M1SS and BC2_uni_R on all cDNA. For the original study's pipeline: Each sample was normalized by randomly selecting 1 million high-quality reads, each carrying a distinct molecular identifier. Instead of being binned into consensus sequences, reads with shared molecular identifiers were discarded. CDR3 identification, clonotype clustering and error correction used MiTCR with a Q25 quality threshold and the strictest error-elimination algorithm. Lower-bound total TCR beta diversity was estimated with a nonparametric unseen species model using Euler transformation. TCRdb took the public reads, trimmed them with fastp at Q25, ran MiXCR for clone calling and kept in-frame beta chains. Entries are consolidated by CDR3 protein sequence, retaining the most common genes and DNA. Here the V and J calls rest on TCRdb's processing, not on the authors' analysis. The sample table contains approximately 600,000 distinct CDR3 sequences; only one count was recorded for 45% to 65% of them. The top ten clonotypes cover 30% to 40% of the sample.

Material for sequencing was blood. This receptor was taken from a man in his 60s in good health.

The nucleotide sequence reads as follows: TGTGCCAGTAGTATAACGCGGGGGGTCAGAGATACGCAGTATTTT. Its product reads: CASSITRGVRDTQYF. The sequence joins TRBV19 to TRBJ2-3; 8 bases in the middle match TRBD2. The CDR3 measures 15 amino acids from cysteine to phenylalanine. Only the CDR3 region is kept as DNA, spanning 45 bases read in frame from base 1. Based on the germline V gene (reference sequence), the CDR1 and CDR2 sequences are LNHDA and SQIVND. V has 2 bases trimmed and J has 5 bases trimmed; junction bases matching no gene number 6.